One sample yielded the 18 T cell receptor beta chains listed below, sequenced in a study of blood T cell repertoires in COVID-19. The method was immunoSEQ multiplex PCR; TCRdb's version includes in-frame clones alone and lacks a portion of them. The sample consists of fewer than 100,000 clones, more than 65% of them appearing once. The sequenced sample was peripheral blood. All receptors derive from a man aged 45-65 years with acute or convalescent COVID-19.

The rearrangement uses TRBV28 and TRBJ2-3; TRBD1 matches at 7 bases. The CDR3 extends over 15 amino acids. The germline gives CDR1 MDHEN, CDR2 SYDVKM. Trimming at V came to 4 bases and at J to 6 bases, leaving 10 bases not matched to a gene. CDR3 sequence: CASSSGQLSSDTQYF. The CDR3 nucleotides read TGTGCCAGCAGTTCGGGACAGCTATCAAGCGATACGCAGTATTTT.

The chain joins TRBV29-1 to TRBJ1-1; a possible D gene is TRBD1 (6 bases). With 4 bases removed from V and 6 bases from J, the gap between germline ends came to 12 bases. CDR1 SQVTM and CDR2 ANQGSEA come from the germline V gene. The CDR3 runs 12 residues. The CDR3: CSVVGSGAEAFF. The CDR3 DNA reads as TGCAGCGTTGTGGGGTCAGGGGCTGAAGCTTTCTTT.

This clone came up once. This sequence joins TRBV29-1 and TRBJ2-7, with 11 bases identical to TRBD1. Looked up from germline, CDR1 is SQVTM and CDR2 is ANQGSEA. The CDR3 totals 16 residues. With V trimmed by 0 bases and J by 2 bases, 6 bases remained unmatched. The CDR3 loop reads CSVEDRGTGGTYEQYF. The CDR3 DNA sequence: TGCAGCGTTGAAGATAGAGGGACAGGGGGAACCTACGAGCAGTACTTC.

CDR3 nucleotide sequence: TGTGCTAGTGGTTTGACCCTAACGGGAGCCCCCGGGGAGCTGTTTTTT. Its protein is CASGLTLTGAPGELFF. The chain has TRBV12-5 and TRBJ2-2; TRBD2 might be the D (6 bases). CDR1 and CDR2 (germline): LGHNT, FRNRAP. The CDR3 covers 16 residues. V lost 2 bases and J 6 bases, leaving 16 bases between the germline ends.

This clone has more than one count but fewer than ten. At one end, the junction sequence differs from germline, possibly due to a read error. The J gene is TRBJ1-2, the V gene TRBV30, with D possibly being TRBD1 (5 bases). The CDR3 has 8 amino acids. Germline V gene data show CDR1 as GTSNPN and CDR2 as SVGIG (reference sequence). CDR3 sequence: CAWDSQIF. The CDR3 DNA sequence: TGTGCCTGGGACAGCCAAATCTTC.

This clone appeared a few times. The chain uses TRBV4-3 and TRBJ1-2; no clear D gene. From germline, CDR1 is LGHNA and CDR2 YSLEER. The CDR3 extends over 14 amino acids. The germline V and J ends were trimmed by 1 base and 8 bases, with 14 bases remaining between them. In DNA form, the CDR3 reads TGCGCCAGCAGCCAAGCCCGGCCCTCGGGGGGCTACACCTTC. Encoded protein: CASSQARPSGGYTF.

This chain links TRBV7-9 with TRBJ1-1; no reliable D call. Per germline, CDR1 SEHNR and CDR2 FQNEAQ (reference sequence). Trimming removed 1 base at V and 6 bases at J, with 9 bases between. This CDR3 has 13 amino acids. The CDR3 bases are TGTGCCAGCAGCTTAGGGCAGGTGGCTGAAGCTTTCTTT. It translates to CASSLGQVAEAFF.

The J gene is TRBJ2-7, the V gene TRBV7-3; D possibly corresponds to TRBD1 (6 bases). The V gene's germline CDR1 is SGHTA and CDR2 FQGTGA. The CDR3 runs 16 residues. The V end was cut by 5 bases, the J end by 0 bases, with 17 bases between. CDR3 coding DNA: TGTGCCAGCAGCAAACTGGACAGACGATACTCCTACGAGCAGTACTTC. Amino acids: CASSKLDRRYSYEQYF. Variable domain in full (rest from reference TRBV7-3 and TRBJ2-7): GAGVSQTPSNKVTEKGKYVELRCDPISGHTALYWYRQSLGQGPEFLIYFQGTGAADDSGLPNDRFFAVRPEGSVSTLKIQRTERGDSAVYLCASSKLDRRYSYEQYFGPGTRLTVT.

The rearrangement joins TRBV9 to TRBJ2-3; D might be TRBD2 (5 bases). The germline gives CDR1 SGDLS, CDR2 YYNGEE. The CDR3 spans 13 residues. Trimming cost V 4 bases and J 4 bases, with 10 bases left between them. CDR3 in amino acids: CASSPGWADTQYF. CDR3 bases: TGTGCCAGCAGCCCGGGATGGGCAGATACGCAGTATTTT.

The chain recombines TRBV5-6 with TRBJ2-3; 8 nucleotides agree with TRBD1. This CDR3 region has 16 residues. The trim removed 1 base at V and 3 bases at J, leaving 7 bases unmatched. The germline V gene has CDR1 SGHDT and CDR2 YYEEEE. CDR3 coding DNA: TGTGCCAGCAGCTTGTTGGCAGGGGGCGCAACAGATACGCAGTATTTT. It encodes CASSLLAGGATDTQYF.

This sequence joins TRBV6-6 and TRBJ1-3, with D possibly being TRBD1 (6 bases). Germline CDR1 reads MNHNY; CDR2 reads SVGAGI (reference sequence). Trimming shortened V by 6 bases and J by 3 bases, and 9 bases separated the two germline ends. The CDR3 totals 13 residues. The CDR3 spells CASRRTDGNTIYF. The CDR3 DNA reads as TGTGCCAGCAGACGGACAGATGGAAACACCATATATTTT.

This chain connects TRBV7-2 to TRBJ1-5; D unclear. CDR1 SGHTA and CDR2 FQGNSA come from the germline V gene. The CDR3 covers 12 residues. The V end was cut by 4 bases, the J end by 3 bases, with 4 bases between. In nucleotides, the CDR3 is TGTGCCAGCAGCTCCTTCAATCAGCCCCAGCATTTT. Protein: CASSSFNQPQHF. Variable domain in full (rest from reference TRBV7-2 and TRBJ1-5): GAGVSQSPSNKVTEKGKDVELRCDPISGHTALYWYRQSLGQGLEFLIYFQGNSAPDKSGLPSDRFSAERTGGSVSTLTIQRTQQEDSAVYLCASSSFNQPQHFGDGTRLSIL.

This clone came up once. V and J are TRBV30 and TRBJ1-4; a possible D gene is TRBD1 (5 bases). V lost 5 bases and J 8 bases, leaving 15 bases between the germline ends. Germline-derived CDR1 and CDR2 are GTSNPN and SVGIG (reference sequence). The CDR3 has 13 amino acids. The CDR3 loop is CAWAGEFREKLFF. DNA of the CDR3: TGTGCCTGGGCGGGGGAATTCCGAGAAAAACTGTTTTTT.

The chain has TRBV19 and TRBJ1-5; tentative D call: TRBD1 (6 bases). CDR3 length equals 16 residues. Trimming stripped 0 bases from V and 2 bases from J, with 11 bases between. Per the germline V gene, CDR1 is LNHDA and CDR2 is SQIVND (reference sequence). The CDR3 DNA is TGTGCCAGTAGTATAGAACAGGGCAATGGCAATCAGCCCCAGCATTTT. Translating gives CASSIEQGNGNQPQHF.

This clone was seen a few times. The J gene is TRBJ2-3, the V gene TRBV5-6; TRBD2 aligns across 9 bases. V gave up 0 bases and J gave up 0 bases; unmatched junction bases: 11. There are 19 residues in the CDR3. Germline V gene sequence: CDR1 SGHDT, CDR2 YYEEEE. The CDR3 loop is CASSLGLPAGGSSTDTQYF. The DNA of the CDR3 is TGTGCCAGCAGCTTGGGGCTTCCAGCGGGAGGATCTAGCACAGATACGCAGTATTTT.

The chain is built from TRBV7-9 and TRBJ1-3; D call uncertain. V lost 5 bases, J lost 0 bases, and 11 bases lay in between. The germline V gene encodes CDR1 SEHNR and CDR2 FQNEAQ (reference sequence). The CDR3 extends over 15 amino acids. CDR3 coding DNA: TGTGCCAGCAGCCCGCACATCCTCTCTGGAAACACCATATATTTT. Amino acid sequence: CASSPHILSGNTIYF.

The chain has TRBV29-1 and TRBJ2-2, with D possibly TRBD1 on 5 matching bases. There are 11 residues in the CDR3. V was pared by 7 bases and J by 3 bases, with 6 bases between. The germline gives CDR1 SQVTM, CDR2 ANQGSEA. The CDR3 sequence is CSARDTGELFF. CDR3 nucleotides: TGCAGCGCCAGGGACACCGGGGAGCTGTTTTTT.

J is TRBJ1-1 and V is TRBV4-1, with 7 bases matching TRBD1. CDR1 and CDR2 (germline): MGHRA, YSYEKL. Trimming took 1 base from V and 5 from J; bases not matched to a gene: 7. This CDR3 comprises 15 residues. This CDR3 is CASSQGTGGRTEAFF. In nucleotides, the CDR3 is TGCGCCAGCAGCCAAGGGACAGGCGGTCGGACTGAAGCTTTCTTT.